This T cell receptor (beta chain) was identified in a study of T cell changes during pregnancy in multiple sclerosis. The protocol was immunoSEQ multiplex PCR, while the TCRdb copy is restricted to in-frame clones and leaves out a portion. The sample yields 88,000 or so clones, just over 90% seen once. The CDR3 is made up of 15 amino acids. The germline gives CDR1 LGHNT, CDR2 FRNRAP. The V gene end was trimmed by 6 bases and the J gene end by 0 bases; junction bases not matched to a gene: 5. The V gene is TRBV12-5, the J gene TRBJ1-5, with 7 bases fitting TRBD1. The sequencing used peripheral blood, collected before pregnancy. The receptor comes from a female donor with multiple sclerosis, enrolled in a pregnancy study. The CDR3 coding sequence is TGTGCTAGTGGCCGAGGGACAGTTAGCAATCAGCCCCAGCATTTT. Amino acid sequence: CASGRGTVSNQPQHF.